This is a list of T cell receptor beta chains from one sample in a study of immune heterogeneity within non-small cell lung tumors. Each CDR3 protein gets one entry after TCRdb re-called the multiplex PCR reads with MiXCR. The sample contains fewer than 25,000 distinct CDR3 sequences, more than 25% of which appear only once. The sample was lung tumor tissue. All receptors come from a man in his forties or fifties with non-small cell lung cancer. Each CDR3 is given with its conserved first and last residue. A D gene is named only where the DNA matches it firmly. Size is omitted from some rows. Given values are once, few, many or a class for expanded clones.

j_gene,d_gene,abundance,v_gene,CDR3nt,CDR3aa
TRBJ2-5,-,many,TRBV3-1,TGTGCCAGCAGCCAAGACGGCTGGGGGGCCCAGTACTTC,CASSQDGWGAQYF
TRBJ2-3,TRBD2,few,TRBV2,TGTGCCAGCAGCGAGACTAGCGGGAGGACAGATACGCAGTATTTT,CASSETSGRTDTQYF
TRBJ2-1,TRBD2,once,TRBV30,TGTGCCTGGAGTGAGGGGACTAACTACAATGAGCAGTTCTTC,CAWSEGTNYNEQFF
TRBJ2-1,-,-,TRBV29-1,TGCAGCGTTGAGGGCCCCTCAAACTACAATGAGCAGTTCTTC,CSVEGPSNYNEQFF
TRBJ1-5,-,many,TRBV19,TGTGCCAGCGCAAGGGCACGTTTTCAGCCCCAGCATTTT,CASARARFQPQHF
TRBJ2-1,TRBD2,-,TRBV7-8,TGTGCCAGCAGCTTATTTAGGACTAGCGGGAGGCACAATGAGCAGTTCTTC,CASSLFRTSGRHNEQFF
TRBJ2-7,-,medium-sized,TRBV11-2,TGTGCCAGCAGCCGAGACTACGAGCAGTACTTC,CASSRDYEQYF
TRBJ2-1,TRBD2,many,TRBV4-3,TGCGCCAGCAGCCTTCGACTAGCGGACTACAATGAGCAGTTCTTC,CASSLRLADYNEQFF
TRBJ2-1,TRBD2,once,TRBV11-2,TGTGCCACCAGCTTAGGGGCTCTAGCGGCTGAGCAGTTCTTC,CATSLGALAAEQFF
TRBJ1-1,TRBD1,few,TRBV28,TGTGCCAGCAGCTTACCGGGACAGGGACTATTTACTGAAGCTTTCTTT,CASSLPGQGLFTEAFF
TRBJ1-1,-,-,TRBV27,TGTGCCAGCAGTTTTTCCGCGACTGAAGCTTTCTTT,CASSFSATEAFF
TRBJ1-1,TRBD1,-,TRBV6-2/TRBV6-3,TGTGCCAGCAGTTACAGCAGACAGGGAGGTGGCACTGAAGTTTTCTTT,CASSYSRQGGGTEVFF
TRBJ2-7,-,-,TRBV7-8,TGTACCAGCAGCAAAACCGCCGGCGGGTGGGCCAACTACGAGCAGTACTTC,CTSSKTAGGWANYEQYF
TRBJ1-3,-,few,TRBV5-6,TGTGCCAGCAGCTTGGCCTTGGGCCCTGGAAACACCATATATTTT,CASSLALGPGNTIYF
TRBJ2-5,-,many,TRBV11-3,TGTGCCAGCAGCTCAGATAGAGGCGAGACCCAGTACTTC,CASSSDRGETQYF
TRBJ1-3,TRBD1,medium-sized,TRBV24-1,TGTGCCACCGGGACAGGGCCTGGAAACACCATATATTTT,CATGTGPGNTIYF
TRBJ2-2,-,-,TRBV5-5,TGTGCCAGCAAGGCGGAGACGAACACCGGGGAGCTGTTTTTT,CASKAETNTGELFF
TRBJ2-5,TRBD2,few,TRBV6-2/TRBV6-3,TGTGCCAGCAGACCTACTAGCGGGAGAGAGACCCAGTACTTC,CASRPTSGRETQYF
TRBJ1-1,TRBD1,-,TRBV27,TGTGCCAGCAGCCCGCCAGGGGGGGGGCGGGTGAACACTGAAGCTTTCTTT,CASSPPGGGRVNTEAFF
TRBJ2-1,TRBD2,-,TRBV12-3/TRBV12-4,TGTGCCAGCAGTTACTTTGGTGGGGAGGGTAAGCAGTTCTTC,CASSYFGGEGKQFF
TRBJ2-7,-,medium-sized,TRBV11-3,TGTGCCAGCAGCTTACAAACCCAAAGCTCCTACGAGCAGTACTTC,CASSLQTQSSYEQYF
TRBJ2-1,-,-,TRBV24-1,TGTGCCACCAGTGACTACTCGGTGGCGAACCCCTCCTACAATGAGCAGTTCTTC,CATSDYSVANPSYNEQFF
TRBJ2-7,TRBD2,-,TRBV3-1,TGTGCCAGCAGCCGTAGCGGGAGTATCTACGAGCAGTACTTC,CASSRSGSIYEQYF
TRBJ1-1,-,few,TRBV10-3,TGTGCCATCAGTGAGAGGGGCACAAACACTGAAGCTTTCTTT,CAISERGTNTEAFF
TRBJ2-3,TRBD2,-,TRBV13,TGTGCCAGCAGCTTCTATCTAGCGGGAGGAAGTAGCACAGATACGCAGTATTTT,CASSFYLAGGSSTDTQYF